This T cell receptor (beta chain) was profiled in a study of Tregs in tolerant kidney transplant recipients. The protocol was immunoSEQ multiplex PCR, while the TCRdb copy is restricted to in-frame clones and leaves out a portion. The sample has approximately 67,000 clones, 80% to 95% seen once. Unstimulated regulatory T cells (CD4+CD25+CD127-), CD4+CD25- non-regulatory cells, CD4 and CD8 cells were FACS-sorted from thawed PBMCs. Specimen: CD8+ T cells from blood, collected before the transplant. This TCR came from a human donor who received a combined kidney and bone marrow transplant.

The CDR3 spells CASSRNRVGNQPQHF. As DNA, the CDR3 is TGTGCCAGCAGCCGGAACAGGGTCGGCAATCAGCCCCAGCATTTT. The chain combines TRBV5-6 with TRBJ1-5; perhaps TRBD1 as D (6 bases). Germline values: CDR1 SGHDT, CDR2 YYEEEE. V shed 4 bases and J shed 2 bases, with 13 bases lying between them. The CDR3 spans 15 residues.